Listed below are T cell receptor beta chains from one sample, sequenced in a study of vaccination effects on CD4 cells after COVID-19. Profiling relied on immunoSEQ multiplex PCR, and the TCRdb table lists in-frame clones only, not all of them. The data show roughly 54,000 clones, around 82% seen once. These receptors' antigens are unknown. The sample consisted of CD4+ T cells from PBMCs cultured with HIV peptides, taken before COVID-19 vaccination. The receptors derive from a human donor who had a prior SARS-CoV-2 infection. Both conserved end residues are part of each CDR3. Fields, in order: D gene, V gene, clone size, CDR3 length, J gene, CDR3 DNA, CDR3 protein. A D gene is named only where the DNA matches it firmly. Some rows have no size entry. The others give once, few or many, or a class for an expanded clone.

.	TRBV9	.	18	TRBJ2-7	TGTGCCAGCAGCGTAGACTCTGCGGGGTACAGGGGTGATGGCGAGCAGTACTTC	CASSVDSAGYRGDGEQYF
.	TRBV6-5	few	15	TRBJ2-7	TGTGCCAGCAGTTACTCGGTGCTCGGGTCCTACGAGCAGTACTTC	CASSYSVLGSYEQYF
TRBD1	TRBV7-2	few	13	TRBJ1-1	TGTGCCATAAGGGAGGGGGCTATCACTGAAGCTTTCTTT	CAIREGAITEAFF
.	TRBV5-6	.	15	TRBJ2-2	TGTGCCAGCAGCCCTATGACAGATTGGACCGGGGAGCTGTTTTTT	CASSPMTDWTGELFF
.	TRBV19	.	14	TRBJ1-2	TGTGCCAGTAGTCGACCTTCTGAGAGCTATGGCTACACCTTC	CASSRPSESYGYTF
.	TRBV4-2	few	16	TRBJ2-6	TGTGCCAGCAGCCAAGGACGGGGCTCTGGGGCCAACGTCCTGACTTTC	CASSQGRGSGANVLTF
TRBD2	TRBV15	once	12	TRBJ2-1	TGTGCCACCAGCAGAGGTTGGACTAGCCAGTTCTTC	CATSRGWTSQFF
.	TRBV30	.	14	TRBJ1-2	TGTGCCTGGGCACCCGACGAGGGGACCTATGGCTACACCTTC	CAWAPDEGTYGYTF
.	TRBV19	few	13	TRBJ1-6	TGTGCCAGTAGTCTCCGACTGGGAGGGTCCCTCCACTTT	CASSLRLGGSLHF
.	TRBV5-1	.	14	TRBJ2-7	TGCGCCAGCAGCATAGCAGGGGAACCCTACGAGCAGTACTTC	CASSIAGEPYEQYF
.	TRBV18	few	14	TRBJ2-3	TGTGCCAGCTCACCACTGAGTGGACCAGATACGCAGTATTTT	CASSPLSGPDTQYF
.	TRBV19	.	13	TRBJ1-6	TGTGCCAGTAGTATTGGAGGGGTGTCACCCCTCCACTTT	CASSIGGVSPLHF
TRBD1	TRBV7-8	.	19	TRBJ1-2	TGTGCCAGCAGCACTCGAAACAGGGGCCGCTCCCTCTTGGGCTATGGCTACACCTTC	CASSTRNRGRSLLGYGYTF
.	TRBV6-5	.	15	TRBJ1-6	TGTGCCAGCAGTTATATTGGCGGGTTTAATTCACCCCTCCACTTT	CASSYIGGFNSPLHF
.	TRBV3-1/TRBV3-2	.	16	TRBJ1-4	TGTGCCAGCAGCCAAGGCCGGGGGGGGGTGTTGGGAAAACTGTTTTTT	CASSQGRGGVLGKLFF
TRBD1	TRBV9	.	14	TRBJ1-2	TGTGCCAGCAGCCAAACAGGGGTAGGGTATGGCTACACCTTC	CASSQTGVGYGYTF
.	TRBV3-1/TRBV3-2	.	15	TRBJ1-4	TGTGCCAGCAGCGACTGGACAGCAACTAATGAAAAACTGTTTTTT	CASSDWTATNEKLFF
TRBD1	TRBV18	.	15	TRBJ2-2	TGTGCCAGCTCATTGGACAGGGGAACCACCGGGGAGCTGTTTTTT	CASSLDRGTTGELFF
.	TRBV10-1	.	16	TRBJ1-5	TGCGCCAGCAGTGGCAGGGTGGTGGGGAGCAATCAGCCCCAGCATTTT	CASSGRVVGSNQPQHF
TRBD1	TRBV18	few	14	TRBJ1-1	TGTGCCAGCTCACCGGACAGGTTGAACACTGAAGCTTTCTTT	CASSPDRLNTEAFF
.	TRBV5-4	.	14	TRBJ2-2	TGTGCCAGCAGCTCGGACCCAGCGATCGGGGAGCTGTTTTTT	CASSSDPAIGELFF
.	TRBV6-1	.	15	TRBJ2-7	TGTGCCAGCAGTGAAGTGGTGGGCAGCTCCTACGAGCAGTACTTC	CASSEVVGSSYEQYF
TRBD1	TRBV5-1	.	13	TRBJ2-7	TGCGCCAGCAGCTTGACAGGGGAGTACGAGCAGTACTTC	CASSLTGEYEQYF
TRBD2	TRBV5-1	.	15	TRBJ2-5	TGCGCCAGCAGCTGGGGGACTAGCGGGGAAGAGACCCAGTACTTC	CASSWGTSGEETQYF
TRBD2	TRBV10-3	.	16	TRBJ2-3	TGTGCCATCAGTGACCCGCGTAGCGGGACCACAGATACGCAGTATTTT	CAISDPRSGTTDTQYF
TRBD1	TRBV2	.	17	TRBJ1-2	TGTGCCAGCAGTGAACGCTTACAGGGGGCGGCGAACTATGGCTACACCTTC	CASSERLQGAANYGYTF
.	TRBV5-4	.	13	TRBJ2-5	TGTGCCAGCAGCTTAATACCTAAAGAGACCCAGTACTTC	CASSLIPKETQYF
.	TRBV5-1	.	13	TRBJ1-2	TGCGCCAGCAGCCCCGATAAGATGGATGGCTACACCTTC	CASSPDKMDGYTF
.	TRBV3-1/TRBV3-2	.	15	TRBJ1-2	TGTGCCAGCAGCCAAGATTGGGCAGGGAACTATGGCTACACCTTC	CASSQDWAGNYGYTF
.	TRBV19	few	13	TRBJ1-5	TGTGCCAGTAGTACTGCTAACAATCAGCCCCAGCATTTT	CASSTANNQPQHF
TRBD1	TRBV19	.	13	TRBJ2-1	TGTGCCACCTCCCCCAGGGGGTACAATGAGCAGTTCTTC	CATSPRGYNEQFF
TRBD1	TRBV20-1	.	12	TRBJ2-7	TGCAGTGCTAGTCAGGGGGCGGTCGAGCAGTACTTC	CSASQGAVEQYF
TRBD1	TRBV15	few	14	TRBJ1-4	TGTGCCACCAGCAGGGGGACAGCCGTCGAAAAACTGTTTTTT	CATSRGTAVEKLFF
.	TRBV7-4	.	16	TRBJ1-6	TGTGCCAGCACTCGGGGCCCTAAAGAGGATAATTCACCCCTCCACTTT	CASTRGPKEDNSPLHF
TRBD1	TRBV7-3	.	14	TRBJ1-1	TGTGCCAGCAGCCTCACAGGGGCCTACACTGAAGCTTTCTTT	CASSLTGAYTEAFF
TRBD2	TRBV7-3	.	20	TRBJ2-2	TGTGCCAGCAGCTTAAAGGCTAACGCGGCGGGAGGCCTGAACACCGGGGAGCTGTTTTTT	CASSLKANAAGGLNTGELFF
.	TRBV10-3	.	13	TRBJ1-6	TGTGCCATCAGTGAAGTTGGGAATTCACCCCTCCACTTT	CAISEVGNSPLHF
.	TRBV19	.	13	TRBJ1-2	TGTGCCAGTAGTATCGTGGGTGTTGATGGCTACACCTTC	CASSIVGVDGYTF
.	TRBV6-6	.	14	TRBJ1-2	TGTGCCAGCAGTCCTTTCCCGCCTAAGGACAGCTACACCTTC	CASSPFPPKDSYTF
TRBD1	TRBV11-2	few	15	TRBJ1-6	TGTGCCAGCAGTGGGCTAGGGCAGGGGGAGGGACCCCTCCACTTT	CASSGLGQGEGPLHF
.	TRBV11-3	few	15	TRBJ1-6	TGTGCCAGCAGCTTAGGTCACCCCAGAAATTCACCCCTCCACTTT	CASSLGHPRNSPLHF
.	TRBV28	once	14	TRBJ1-2	TGTGCCAGCAGTCCCACGGGGGGGCCCTATGGCTACACCTTC	CASSPTGGPYGYTF
.	TRBV18	.	16	TRBJ2-2	TGTGCCAGCTCACCACCCGTCCGACTTTCGACCGGGGAGCTGTTTTTT	CASSPPVRLSTGELFF
.	TRBV7-2	few	14	TRBJ2-1	TGTGCCAGCCGACCGCAGGGAGCCTACAATGAGCAGTTCTTC	CASRPQGAYNEQFF
.	TRBV27	.	16	TRBJ2-2	TGTGCCAGCAGTTCCCGGCGCGGGACCACCACCGGGGAGCTGTTTTTT	CASSSRRGTTTGELFF
.	TRBV6-5	once	13	TRBJ2-7	TGTGCCAGCAGTTACTCGTGGGGCTACGAGCAGTACTTC	CASSYSWGYEQYF
.	TRBV5-1	.	14	TRBJ2-3	TGCGCCAGCAGCTTAGGGGGGTTCACAGATACGCAGTATTTT	CASSLGGFTDTQYF
TRBD1	TRBV7-9	.	13	TRBJ2-7	TGTGCCAGCAGCCAAGAGACAGGGTTGGAGCAGTACTTC	CASSQETGLEQYF
TRBD2	TRBV6-2/TRBV6-3	.	15	TRBJ2-3	TGTGCCAGCAGTTACTCGATGCAGCGGGGAGATACGCAGTATTTT	CASSYSMQRGDTQYF
.	TRBV7-9	.	14	TRBJ2-3	TGTGCCAGCAGCACGGACCGGGGGACAGATACGCAGTATTTT	CASSTDRGTDTQYF
TRBD1	TRBV5-5	.	13	TRBJ2-7	TGTGCCAGCAGCTTGCTGACAGGGGGTGAGCAGTACTTC	CASSLLTGGEQYF
.	TRBV7-2	once	15	TRBJ2-1	TGTGCCAGCAGCTTAGTTTCCCCGGGGTACAATGAGCAGTTCTTC	CASSLVSPGYNEQFF
.	TRBV11-3	.	16	TRBJ1-3	TGTGCCAGCAGCCCGTTTCTGGGCCTCTCTGGAAACACCATATATTTT	CASSPFLGLSGNTIYF
.	TRBV5-1	.	14	TRBJ1-3	TGCGCCAGCAGCTTAGGGGTTTCGGGAAACACCATATATTTT	CASSLGVSGNTIYF
TRBD1	TRBV27	.	16	TRBJ1-3	TGTGCCAGCAGTCAGACAGGGACAGAACCTGGAAACACCATATATTTT	CASSQTGTEPGNTIYF
.	TRBV19	.	17	TRBJ2-2	TGTGCCAGTAGTATGAGGGGGGGCTCCGCGAACACCGGGGAGCTGTTTTTT	CASSMRGGSANTGELFF
.	TRBV7-2	.	13	TRBJ2-2	TGTGCCAGCAGCACCAGGGTGTCCGGGGAGCTGTTTTTT	CASSTRVSGELFF
.	TRBV19	.	12	TRBJ1-2	TGTGCCAGTAGTATCTTAGGGTACGGCTACACCTTC	CASSILGYGYTF